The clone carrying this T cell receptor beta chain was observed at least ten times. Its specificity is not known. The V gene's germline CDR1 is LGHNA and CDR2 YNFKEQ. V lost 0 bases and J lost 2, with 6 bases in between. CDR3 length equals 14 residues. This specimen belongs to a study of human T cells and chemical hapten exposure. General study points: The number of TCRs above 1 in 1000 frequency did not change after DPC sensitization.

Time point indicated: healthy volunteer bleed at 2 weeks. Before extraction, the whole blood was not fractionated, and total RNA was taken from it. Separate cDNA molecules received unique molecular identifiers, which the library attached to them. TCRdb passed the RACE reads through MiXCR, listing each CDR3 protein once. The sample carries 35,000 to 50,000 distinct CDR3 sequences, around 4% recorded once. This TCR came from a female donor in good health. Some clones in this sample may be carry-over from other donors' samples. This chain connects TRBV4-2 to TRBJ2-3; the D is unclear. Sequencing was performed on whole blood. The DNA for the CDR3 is TGTGCCAGCAGCCAAGACGTTGTCACAGATACGCAGTATTTT. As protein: CASSQDVVTDTQYF.